These 28 T cell receptor beta chains share one sample of origin, sequenced in a study of blood T cells in healthy people across ages. A second roughly 7 to 11 cycle PCR used barcoded and J-beta primers. Each CDR3 protein is one row after TCRdb ran MiXCR on the 5' RACE reads. This sample has around 780,000 distinct CDR3 sequences, with roughly three fifths found just once. The sequencing sample was made of blood. These TCRs come from a man in his forties or fifties in good health.

The chain is built from TRBV9 and TRBJ1-1; D is possibly TRBD1 (6 bases). The CDR3 spans 16 residues. CDR1 and CDR2 from the germline V gene are SGDLS and YYNGEE. Trimming stripped 0 bases from V and 1 base from J, with 13 bases between. The CDR3 loop is CASSVEIGGTNTEAFF. The DNA of the CDR3 is TGTGCCAGCAGCGTAGAAATAGGGGGGACGAACACTGAAGCTTTCTTT.

This clonotype was seen a handful of times. V and J are TRBV25-1 and TRBJ2-3; 12 bases align to TRBD2. This CDR3 region has 15 residues. Germline lookup yields CDR1 MGHDK and CDR2 SYGVNS. The V and J ends lost 4 bases and 2 bases, in that order; junction bases with no gene match: 1. The CDR3 reads CASSGLAGDTDTQYF. Written as DNA, the CDR3 is TGTGCCAGCAGTGGACTAGCGGGGGACACAGATACGCAGTATTTT.

V usage is TRBV10-3 and J usage is TRBJ2-3, with D perhaps TRBD2 (5 bases). The CDR3 contains 15 residues. V was shortened by 1 base and J by 5 bases, with 13 bases between the two germline ends. Germline V CDR1 and CDR2: ENHRY, SYGVKD. CDR3: CAISELASTLDTQYF. For the CDR3, the DNA is TGTGCCATCAGTGAGTTAGCTAGCACCTTAGATACGCAGTATTTT.

The rearrangement uses TRBV5-1 and TRBJ2-3; 7 nucleotides match TRBD2. Germline V gene lookup returns CDR1 SGHRS and CDR2 YFSETQ. V dropped 0 bases and J dropped 1; count of bases not matched to a gene: 2. This CDR3 comprises 15 residues. Here the CDR3 reads CASSLGGGRTDTQYF. DNA for the CDR3: TGCGCCAGCAGCTTGGGCGGGGGACGCACAGATACGCAGTATTTT.

The chain carries TRBV20-1 and TRBJ2-3; no firm D call. The CDR3 contains 12 residues. CDR1 is DFQATT and CDR2 is SNEGSKA in the germline V gene (reference sequence). Trimming pared 7 bases from V and 2 bases from J, leaving 10 bases between. CDR3 nucleotides: TGCAGTGGCCGGGCTTACACAGATACGCAGTATTTT. Amino acids: CSGRAYTDTQYF.

This clonotype came up a few times. This chain connects TRBV7-3 to TRBJ1-2; 8 bases fit TRBD1. The germline V gene has CDR1 SGHTA and CDR2 FQGTGA. The CDR3 is 14 residues long. V lost 2 bases, J lost 6 bases, and 5 bases stayed unmatched. CDR3 DNA sequence: TGTGCCAGCAGCTTAGGTTCAGGGGGCGATGGCTACACCTTC. Translation: CASSLGSGGDGYTF.

CDR3: CSARETSGGALTKNIQYF. The DNA for the CDR3 is TGCAGTGCTAGAGAAACTAGCGGGGGGGCACTAACCAAAAACATTCAGTACTTC. J is TRBJ2-4 and V is TRBV20-1; 13 bases line up with TRBD2. The CDR3 sequence is 18 residues long. Germline CDR1 reads DFQATT; CDR2 reads SNEGSKA (reference sequence). V trimming: 0 bases; J trimming: 2 bases; junction bases outside the gene matches: 7.

The genes are TRBV12-3 or TRBV12-4 and TRBJ2-2; tentative D call: TRBD2 (6 bases). The CDR3 sequence is 14 residues long. Between the trimmed V and J ends, which lost 6 bases and 3 bases, there was a span of 11 bases. This CDR3 is CASRPGLDTGELFF. Here the CDR3 DNA reads TGTGCCAGCAGACCGGGACTGGACACCGGGGAGCTGTTTTTT.

The chain links TRBV5-5 to TRBJ2-3, with 9 bases aligning to TRBD1. The length of the CDR3 is 19 residues. Germline CDR1 SGHKS, CDR2 YYEKEE (reference sequence). V shed 3 bases and J 3 bases; nucleotides not matched to a gene: 17. The CDR3 nucleotides read TGTGCCAGCAGCTCGGAGACAGGGGGTGGACTTGTGAGGACAGATACGCAGTATTTT. Amino acids: CASSSETGGGLVRTDTQYF.

The CDR3 sequence: CASRQGFVNEQYF. The CDR3 DNA reads as TGTGCCAGCCGGCAGGGGTTTGTGAATGAGCAGTACTTC. The chain recombines TRBV27 with TRBJ2-5, with D possibly TRBD1 on 6 matching bases. CDR3 length: 13 residues. Germline values: CDR1 MNHEY, CDR2 SMNVEV (reference sequence). V shed 8 bases and J shed 11 bases, with 21 bases lying between them.

The chain employs TRBV12-3 or TRBV12-4 and TRBJ2-5; 13 bases are shared with TRBD2. The V gene end was trimmed by 5 bases and the J gene end by 11 bases; junction bases not matched to a gene: 5. The CDR3 has 13 amino acids. The CDR3 protein is CASSGLAGVGQYF. The CDR3 region has the DNA TGTGCCAGCAGTGGACTAGCGGGAGTTGGGCAGTACTTC.

V is TRBV14 and J is TRBJ2-5; D not resolved. Germline values: CDR1 SGHDN, CDR2 FVKESK. V lost 7 bases to trimming and J lost 5 bases, with 14 bases between them. The CDR3 covers 13 residues. The DNA for the CDR3 is TGTGCCAGCACCCCATCCGCCGGGGAGACCCAGTACTTC. It translates to CASTPSAGETQYF.

The rearrangement links TRBV2 to TRBJ2-4; D is possibly TRBD1 (5 bases). The DNA matches TRBJ2-7 better at its end, which makes the J call doubtful. CDR3 length: 16 residues. Germline V CDR1 and CDR2: SNHLY, FYNNEI. CDR3 coding DNA: TGTGCCAGCAGTGAAGGGCAGGGAAGCCTCGGTTACGAGCAGTACTTC. It encodes CASSEGQGSLGYEQYF.

The chain recombines TRBV7-9 with TRBJ2-1; 9 bases agree with TRBD2. The germline CDR1 and CDR2 sequences are SEHNR and FQNEAQ (reference sequence). CDR3 length: 13 amino acids. J lost 7 bases, V lost 11 bases, and 9 bases had no gene match. The CDR3 DNA sequence: TGTGCCGCGGCGGGGGGGCCTCAGAATGAGCAGTTCTTC. Residues: CAAAGGPQNEQFF.

The chain recombines TRBV4-2 with TRBJ1-5; D remains ambiguous. The CDR3 covers 16 residues. Germline V gene lookup returns CDR1 LGHNA and CDR2 YNFKEQ. The ends were cut back, 5 bases at V and 4 bases at J, with 18 bases in the middle. Here the CDR3 DNA reads TGTGCCAGCAGCTTAAAGGGTGGTCGAGGGAATCAGCCCCAGCATTTT. Its translation is CASSLKGGRGNQPQHF.

The rearrangement uses TRBV18 and TRBJ2-3, with TRBD2 matching over 11 bases. V shed 1 base, J shed 1 base, and the junction held 4 bases outside the gene matches. The CDR3 covers 17 residues. Germline CDR1 and CDR2: KGHSH and LQKENI. CDR3 DNA sequence: TGTGCCAGCTCACCACTGGCTAGCGGGGGGCGCACAGATACGCAGTATTTT. Encoded protein: CASSPLASGGRTDTQYF.

This clonotype has just one count. This sequence joins TRBV7-9 and TRBJ1-1, with D maybe TRBD1 (5 bases). In germline, CDR1 is SEHNR, CDR2 FQNEAQ (reference sequence). The V end was cut by 2 bases, the J end by 0 bases, with 16 bases between. This CDR3 is 17 amino acids long. In DNA, the CDR3 is TGTGCCAGCAGCTTATTCGCCGGGACGGGTCTGAACACTGAAGCTTTCTTT. Its translation: CASSLFAGTGLNTEAFF.

The chain uses TRBV29-1 and TRBJ1-1, with 12 bases aligning to TRBD1. This CDR3 comprises 13 residues. CDR1 is SQVTM, CDR2 ANQGSEA, per germline. In nucleotides, the CDR3 is TGCATGGGACAGGGGGCGCCTCATACTGAAGCTTTCTTT. Translating it yields CMGQGAPHTEAFF.

The chain links TRBV6-2 or TRBV6-3 to TRBJ2-3; either TRBD1 or TRBD2 may fit D (6 bases each). Trimming pared 0 bases from V and 5 bases from J, leaving 15 bases between. Germline values: CDR1 MNHEY, CDR2 SVGEGT. The CDR3 contains 16 residues. DNA for the CDR3: TGTGCCAGCAGTTACTCGGGGGCTAGCGTGCGAGATACGCAGTATTTT. Translation gives CASSYSGASVRDTQYF.

This clonotype was observed a handful of times. The chain couples TRBV29-1 to TRBJ2-3; a weak D match, TRBD1 (5 bases). The length of the CDR3 is 16 residues. The germline V and J ends were trimmed by 3 bases and 3 bases, with 19 bases remaining between them. The V gene's germline CDR1 is SQVTM and CDR2 ANQGSEA. The CDR3 nucleotides are TGCAGCGTTGACTGGGGTTGGGGCACGTCAACAGATACGCAGTATTTT. Protein sequence: CSVDWGWGTSTDTQYF.

The rearrangement links TRBV12-3 or TRBV12-4 to TRBJ2-4, with D possibly TRBD2 on 6 matching bases. V lost 2 bases to trimming and J lost 0 bases, with 11 bases between them. The CDR3 is 16 amino acids. CDR3: CASSLSGELAKNIQYF. The CDR3 DNA reads TGTGCCAGCAGTTTATCGGGGGAACTAGCCAAAAACATTCAGTACTTC.

V and J are TRBV29-1 and TRBJ2-2; 7 nucleotides line up with TRBD1. Germline V gives CDR1 SQVTM, CDR2 ANQGSEA. This CDR3 has 14 amino acids. J was trimmed by 1 base and V by 3 bases; bases with no gene match: 2. CDR3 sequence: CSVDRTGNTGELFF. CDR3 DNA: TGCAGCGTTGATAGGACAGGGAACACCGGGGAGCTGTTTTTT.

This clonotype was found a few times. The chain carries TRBV20-1 and TRBJ2-1, with D possibly TRBD1 on 5 matching bases. The CDR3 extends over 12 amino acids. V dropped 6 bases and J dropped 7 bases, with 13 bases sitting between them. The germline V gene encodes CDR1 DFQATT and CDR2 SNEGSKA (reference sequence). As DNA, the CDR3 is TGCAGTGCAACAGGTTTGGGGAATGAGCAGTTCTTC. This encodes CSATGLGNEQFF.

This chain links TRBV30 with TRBJ2-1, with 9 bases identical to TRBD1. The CDR3 loop spans 13 amino acids. Germline V lookup: CDR1 GTSNPN, CDR2 SVGIG (reference sequence). V lost 3 bases, J lost 8 bases, and 5 bases stayed unmatched. CDR3 sequence: CAWREDRGYEQFF. DNA for the CDR3: TGTGCCTGGAGGGAGGACAGGGGCTATGAGCAGTTCTTC.

The rearrangement uses TRBV5-1 and TRBJ1-1; 9 bases align to TRBD1. Germline loops: CDR1 SGHRS, CDR2 YFSETQ. V trimming: 4 bases; J trimming: 4 bases; junction bases outside the gene matches: 11. This CDR3 comprises 16 residues. CDR3 DNA: TGCGCCAGCAGCCCCGGACAGGGGTCACGAGGCACTGAAGCTTTCTTT. Amino acids: CASSPGQGSRGTEAFF. Full variable domain (outside the CDR3, taken from reference TRBV5-1 and TRBJ1-1): KAGVTQTPRYLIKTRGQQVTLSCSPISGHRSVSWYQQTPGQGLQFLFEYFSETQRNKGNFPGRFSGRQFSNSRSEMNVSTLELGDSALYLCASSPGQGSRGTEAFFGQGTRLTVV.

This sequence joins TRBV18 and TRBJ1-5; D is undetermined. The germline CDR1 and CDR2 sequences are KGHSH and LQKENI. This CDR3 spans 13 amino acids. V gave up 0 bases and J gave up 6 bases, with 6 bases separating them. CDR3 bases: TGTGCCAGCTCACCACCAGGGAGTCAGCCCCAGCATTTT. Amino acids: CASSPPGSQPQHF.

The rearrangement joins TRBV20-1 to TRBJ2-7, with TRBD1 matching over 8 bases. V shed 1 base, J shed 2 bases, and the junction held 13 bases outside the gene matches. The germline V gene has CDR1 DFQATT and CDR2 SNEGSKA (reference sequence). The CDR3 sequence is 17 residues long. CDR3 sequence: CSARALDRGRFTYEQYF. CDR3 nucleotides: TGCAGTGCTAGAGCCCTCGACAGGGGCCGGTTCACCTACGAGCAGTACTTC.

The chain links TRBV29-1 to TRBJ1-1; 10 bases agree with TRBD1. V was pared by 5 bases and J by 3 bases, with 6 bases of the junction left unmatched. CDR1 SQVTM and CDR2 ANQGSEA come from the germline V gene. CDR3 length equals 14 residues. Written as DNA, the CDR3 is TGCAGCGTTCAGCTGGACAGGGGGGACACTGAAGCTTTCTTT. The encoded protein is CSVQLDRGDTEAFF.